What follows are 24 T cell receptor beta chains derived from one specimen sequenced in a study of blood T cell repertoires in COVID-19. Measured with immunoSEQ multiplex PCR; TCRdb has only the in-frame clones, and not every one. Of over 200,000 clones detected, approximately 90% appear once; the ten largest clones hold approximately 0.77%. Sample: peripheral blood. Receptor source: a man between 60 and 75 years old with COVID-19, enrolled during active disease.

This chain connects TRBV3-1 (or the pseudogene TRBV3-2) to TRBJ2-6; D is uncertain. Germline lookup yields CDR1 LGHDT and CDR2 YNNKEL (reference sequence). Trimming shortened V by 7 bases and J by 3 bases, and 7 bases separated the two germline ends. There are 13 residues in the CDR3. CDR3 DNA: TGTGCCAGCACCCGCTATGGGGCCAACGTCCTGACTTTC. Its protein is CASTRYGANVLTF.

This clone came up once. CDR3 sequence (DNA): TGTGCCAGCAGCCAAGATAGGATACTAGCGTTAGATGAGCAGTTCTTC. It encodes CASSQDRILALDEQFF. The chain has TRBV3-1 (or the pseudogene TRBV3-2) and TRBJ2-1; 7 bases are a match to TRBD2. CDR3 size: 16 residues. Germline assignment: CDR1 LGHDT and CDR2 YNNKEL (reference sequence). V gave up 0 bases and J gave up 8 bases; unmatched junction bases: 10.

V usage is TRBV25-1 and J usage is TRBJ2-7, with D possibly TRBD1 on 6 matching bases. CDR3 size: 15 residues. The germline V gene has CDR1 MGHDK and CDR2 SYGVNS. Trimming stripped 2 bases from V and 2 bases from J, with 13 bases between. In DNA form, the CDR3 reads TGTGCCAGCAGTGAAAAGGGCACAGGGACCTACGAGCAGTACTTC. Amino acid sequence: CASSEKGTGTYEQYF.

The table lists this clone with a few counts. The chain couples TRBV2 to TRBJ2-2; perhaps TRBD1 as D (6 bases). The V gene lost 5 bases and the J gene lost 6 bases, with 19 bases spanning the gap. Looked up from germline, CDR1 is SNHLY and CDR2 is FYNNEI. The length of the CDR3 is 16 residues. Here the CDR3 reads CASSRPLPQGAGELFF. In nucleotides, the CDR3 is TGTGCCAGCAGTAGACCTTTACCACAGGGCGCCGGGGAGCTGTTTTTT.

The chain carries TRBV2 and TRBJ2-1; 11 bases fit TRBD2. Trimming at V came to 4 bases and at J to 4 bases, leaving 6 bases not matched to a gene. CDR1 and CDR2 (germline): SNHLY, FYNNEI. This CDR3 spans 16 amino acids. The CDR3 spells CASSASGGTTYNEQFF. The CDR3 bases are TGTGCCAGCAGTGCTAGCGGGGGGACCACTTACAATGAGCAGTTCTTC.

J is TRBJ2-7 and V is TRBV27; 13 bases align to TRBD2. The CDR3 length is 15 residues. After removal of 6 bases from V and 3 bases from J, the junction contained 5 bases not matched to a gene. Germline CDR1 is MNHEY and CDR2 is SMNVEV (reference sequence). The CDR3 spells CASRWTSGRVYEQYF. The CDR3 nucleotides read TGTGCCAGCAGGTGGACTAGCGGGAGAGTCTACGAGCAGTACTTC.

The chain has TRBV4-2 and TRBJ2-3; 10 bases agree with TRBD2. Trimming at V came to 5 bases and at J to 1 base, leaving 9 bases not matched to a gene. This CDR3 region has 17 residues. Germline V gives CDR1 LGHNA, CDR2 YNFKEQ. CDR3 loop: CASSYSSSGSRTDTQYF. The CDR3, as DNA: TGTGCCAGCAGCTACTCGTCTAGCGGGAGCCGCACAGATACGCAGTATTTT.

V and J are TRBV28 and TRBJ1-6, with D possibly matching TRBD1 (5 bases). Germline V CDR1 and CDR2: MDHEN, SYDVKM. The CDR3 is 14 amino acids. V lost 8 bases and J lost 6, with 14 bases in between. The DNA of the CDR3 is TGTGCCAGCTCGTCCCTAGGGGTTAATTCACCCCTCCACTTT. It encodes CASSSLGVNSPLHF. Complete variable domain (other parts from reference TRBV28 and TRBJ1-6): DVKVTQSSRYLVKRTGEKVFLECVQDMDHENMFWYRQDPGLGLRLIYFSYDVKMKEKGDIPEGYSVSREKKERFSLILESASTNQTSMYLCASSSLGVNSPLHFGNGTRLTVT.

CDR3 nucleotides: TGTGCCAGCAGCTACAGAGCCGCTCCCTATGGCTACACCTTC. Translation gives CASSYRAAPYGYTF. V is TRBV6-6 and J is TRBJ1-2; D not certain. Germline CDR1 is MNHNY and CDR2 is SVGAGI (reference sequence). Trimming stripped 6 bases from V and 4 bases from J, with 15 bases between. CDR3 length equals 14 residues.

The chain is built from TRBV7-8 and TRBJ2-7; 8 positions agree with TRBD2. Germline V gene sequence: CDR1 SGHVS, CDR2 FQNEAQ. The CDR3 spans 15 residues. J lost 3 bases, V lost 4 bases, and 8 bases had no gene match. CDR3 coding DNA: TGTGCCAGCAGCTCCACCGTAGCGGGGAACTACGAGCAGTACTTC. Translation: CASSSTVAGNYEQYF.

The rearrangement joins TRBV5-1 to TRBJ2-1; 8 positions agree with TRBD2. Germline CDR1 is SGHRS and CDR2 is YFSETQ. This CDR3 is 15 amino acids long. The trim removed 4 bases at V and 0 bases at J, leaving 3 bases unmatched. The CDR3 region is CASSPAGGSYNEQFF. In DNA, the CDR3 is TGCGCCAGCAGCCCCGCGGGGGGCTCCTACAATGAGCAGTTCTTC.

The chain links TRBV9 to TRBJ2-2; 8 bases map to TRBD2. The CDR3 totals 17 residues. Trimming removed 2 bases from V and 1 base from J; junction bases left unmatched: 7. The V gene's germline CDR1 is SGDLS and CDR2 YYNGEE. The CDR3 DNA follows: TGTGCCAGCAGCGTGGCGGGGCTAGCGGGGAACACCGGGGAGCTGTTTTTT. It codes for CASSVAGLAGNTGELFF.

This chain connects TRBV28 to TRBJ1-5; the D is unclear. Germline V gene lookup returns CDR1 MDHEN and CDR2 SYDVKM. V lost 6 bases and J 0 bases, leaving 12 bases between the germline ends. This CDR3 contains 15 residues. The DNA for the CDR3 is TGTGCCAGCAGCCCCGGCGGGGATAGCAATCAGCCCCAGCATTTT. Amino acid sequence: CASSPGGDSNQPQHF.

The chain couples TRBV6-2 or TRBV6-3 to TRBJ2-7, with D perhaps TRBD2 (5 bases). The CDR3 is made up of 16 amino acids. CDR1 and CDR2 (germline): MNHEY, SVGEGT. V dropped 3 bases and J dropped 2 bases, with 17 bases sitting between them. In nucleotides, the CDR3 is TGTGCCAGCAGTTATTCTTTCGGGATCTCCACCTACGAGCAGTACTTC. As protein: CASSYSFGISTYEQYF.

This clone was recorded once. V usage is TRBV10-3 and J usage is TRBJ1-2, with D possibly TRBD1 on 6 matching bases. Trimming removed 3 bases from V and 8 bases from J, with 13 bases in between. The CDR3 consists of 13 residues. CDR1 is ENHRY and CDR2 is SYGVKD in the germline V gene. The DNA for the CDR3 is TGTGCCATCAGTGAACAGGGAGTAGAAGGCTACACCTTC. Protein: CAISEQGVEGYTF.

V gene TRBV6-5 combines with J gene TRBJ1-5; unclear D gene. Trimming pared 8 bases from V and 0 bases from J, leaving 14 bases between. Germline CDR1 and CDR2: MNHEY and SVGAGI. The CDR3 sequence is 15 residues long. The CDR3 loop is CASVMNSYSNQPQHF. The CDR3, as DNA: TGTGCCAGCGTTATGAACAGCTATAGCAATCAGCCCCAGCATTTT.

In nucleotides, the CDR3 is TGTGCCAGCAGCCCAAGCGGAAACCTTTTTGTTGGCACAGATACGCAGTATTTT. This translates into CASSPSGNLFVGTDTQYF. The chain joins TRBV3-1 (or the pseudogene TRBV3-2) to TRBJ2-3, with D tentatively TRBD2 (5 bases). In germline, CDR1 is LGHDT, CDR2 YNNKEL (reference sequence). This CDR3 has 18 residues. V lost 4 bases, J lost 1 base, and 21 bases lay in between.

The chain recombines TRBV19 with TRBJ1-1; no clear D. This CDR3 comprises 13 residues. Germline loops: CDR1 LNHDA, CDR2 SQIVND (reference sequence). Trimming removed 7 bases from V and 3 bases from J, with 12 bases in between. CDR3: CASKEVFYTEAFF. The CDR3 region has the DNA TGTGCCAGTAAAGAGGTTTTTTACACTGAAGCTTTCTTT.

The chain employs TRBV20-1 and TRBJ2-7; 11 positions agree with TRBD2. With V trimmed by 3 bases and J by 6 bases, 10 bases remained unmatched. This CDR3 has 15 residues. CDR1 DFQATT and CDR2 SNEGSKA come from the germline V gene (reference sequence). The CDR3 DNA is TGCAGTGCTAGTATCTATGGGACTAGCGGACCCGAGCAGTACTTC. Translating gives CSASIYGTSGPEQYF.

This clone came up once. The chain carries TRBV7-9 and TRBJ1-3, with 8 bases aligning to TRBD1. There are 17 residues in the CDR3. The V segment lost 8 bases and the J segment 4 bases; nucleotides outside the gene matches: 16. Germline CDR1 and CDR2: SEHNR and FQNEAQ (reference sequence). CDR3 in amino acids: CASRSSPGTGSGNTIYF. As DNA, the CDR3 is TGTGCCAGCCGTTCCTCACCGGGGACAGGATCAGGAAACACCATATATTTT.

This clone showed up just once. The chain carries TRBV12-5 and TRBJ2-1, with D possibly matching TRBD2 (6 bases). Germline V gives CDR1 LGHNT, CDR2 FRNRAP. Deletions cut 0 bases from V and 1 base from J, with 16 bases between. CDR3 length equals 18 residues. The CDR3 DNA sequence: TGTGCTAGTGGTTTGGTACTGACGGGAGTGCATTCCTACAATGAGCAGTTCTTC. Protein sequence: CASGLVLTGVHSYNEQFF.

V and J are TRBV15 and TRBJ2-5, with TRBD1 matching over 10 bases. With 3 bases clipped from V and 2 bases from J, the junction kept 6 bases outside the gene matches. Germline assignment: CDR1 LNHNV and CDR2 YYDKDF (reference sequence). The CDR3 sequence is 16 residues long. CDR3 nucleotide sequence: TGTGCCACCAGCAGCCAGGGACAGGGGCGACAAGAGACCCAGTACTTC. It encodes CATSSQGQGRQETQYF.

This clone has just one count. V usage is TRBV19 and J usage is TRBJ2-3; a weak D match, TRBD1 (6 bases). Trimming removed 5 bases at V and 5 bases at J, with 17 bases between. CDR3 length: 15 residues. Germline assignment: CDR1 LNHDA and CDR2 SQIVND (reference sequence). The CDR3 reads CASSPPQGRLDTQYF. CDR3 nucleotides: TGTGCCAGTAGTCCCCCCCAGGGGCGATTAGATACGCAGTATTTT.

CDR3 protein: CAWSGQTANTGELFF. For the CDR3, the DNA is TGTGCCTGGAGCGGACAGACGGCGAACACCGGGGAGCTGTTTTTT. This chain links TRBV30 with TRBJ2-2; D might be TRBD1 (6 bases). CDR1 and CDR2 (germline): GTSNPN, SVGIG (reference sequence). V dropped 3 bases and J dropped 0 bases, with 11 bases sitting between them. The CDR3 is 15 residues long.